These T cell receptor beta chains were read from a single sample in a study of breast tumors, draining lymph nodes, adjacent tissues. TCRdb itself ran the multiplex PCR reads through MiXCR, one entry per CDR3 protein. Of approximately 200,000 distinct CDR3 sequences listed, approximately 30% were seen once; the top ten hold roughly 4.3%. Material: axillary lymph node tissue. The receptors stem from a female donor with breast cancer. Some clones in this sample may be carry-over from other donors' samples. Each CDR3 is given with its conserved first and last residue. The D gene is left open where the match is weak. Not all rows give a size; the values are once, few, many and, for expanded clones, a class.

D	J	V	length	size	DNA	CDR3
TRBD1	TRBJ2-2	TRBV3-1	15	few	TGTGCCAGCAGCCGTGGACAGGCGAACACCGGGGAGCTGTTTTTT	CASSRGQANTGELFF
NA	TRBJ2-1	TRBV11-2	17	many	TGTGCCAGCAGCTCAAGGGTCCGTGCGGGAAAATACAATGAGCAGTTCTTC	CASSSRVRAGKYNEQFF
NA	TRBJ1-3	TRBV7-8	16	many	TGTGCCAGCAGCCCTGAAAGATGGGGCTCTGGAAACACCATATATTTT	CASSPERWGSGNTIYF
TRBD1	TRBJ1-4	TRBV4-1	16	many	TGCGCCAGCAGCCAAGCCGACAGGGCAGCAGGAGAAAAACTGTTTTTT	CASSQADRAAGEKLFF
TRBD1	TRBJ1-2	TRBV20-1	13	NA	TGCAGTGCTAGAGAAGGGGGCGGGTATGGCTACACCTTC	CSAREGGGYGYTF
NA	TRBJ2-7	TRBV7-9	14	many	TGTGCCAGCAGCTTAGGTGGAATAGCCTACGAGCAGTACTTC	CASSLGGIAYEQYF
NA	TRBJ1-6	TRBV11-2	20	NA	TGTGCCAGCAGCTTAGCCCGAGGTGGGTTCAGCTCCTACGGTAATTCACCCCTCCACTTT	CASSLARGGFSSYGNSPLHF
NA	TRBJ2-1	TRBV7-9	11	many	TGTGCCAGCAGCTTAAGGAATGAGCAGTTCTTC	CASSLRNEQFF
TRBD2	TRBJ2-1	TRBV7-2	16	NA	TGTGCCAGCAGCCCCGGGTTAGCGGGAGCCTTTAATGAGCAGTTCTTC	CASSPGLAGAFNEQFF
NA	TRBJ1-2	TRBV19	12	many	TGTGCCAGTAGTATTGGGACAATAGACTACACCTTC	CASSIGTIDYTF
NA	TRBJ2-7	TRBV4-2	16	many	TGTGCCAGCAGCCAAGAAGGGGGGCTCCCGGGGGGCGAGCAGTACTTC	CASSQEGGLPGGEQYF
TRBD2	TRBJ2-3	TRBV14	20	NA	TGTGCCAGCAGCCAAGATGGGGTGCTAGCGGGAGGTCCTGGCACAGATACGCAGTATTTT	CASSQDGVLAGGPGTDTQYF
NA	TRBJ1-3	TRBV19	15	many	TGTGCCAGTAGTATTGGGACTTCTGGAGGAAACACCATATATTTT	CASSIGTSGGNTIYF
TRBD2	TRBJ2-2	TRBV9	17	many	TGTGCCAGCAGCGTCGCCGGTAGCGGGGGGGCCACCGGGGAGCTGTTTTTT	CASSVAGSGGATGELFF
TRBD2	TRBJ2-3	TRBV10-3	16	NA	TGTGCCATCAGTGAGTCTACTAGCGGGGGCACAGATACGCAGTATTTT	CAISESTSGGTDTQYF
NA	TRBJ1-1	TRBV7-9	15	few	TGTGCCAGCAGCCCAATTGAGGGCATGAACACTGAAGCTTTCTTT	CASSPIEGMNTEAFF
TRBD1	TRBJ2-3	TRBV20-1	17	many	TGCAGTGCTACCGGACAGGGGGCGCGGATCTCCACAGATACGCAGTATTTT	CSATGQGARISTDTQYF
NA	TRBJ2-6	TRBV29-1	12	NA	TGCAGCAGGGCGGCTGGGGCCAACGTCCTGACTTTC	CSRAAGANVLTF
NA	TRBJ1-2	TRBV6-6	15	many	TGTGCCAGCAGTCAGCAGGGAGTTCGGGCCTATGGCTACACCTTC	CASSQQGVRAYGYTF
NA	TRBJ1-2	TRBV29-1	12	many	TGCAGCGTTGAAGATTCTTGGGTCGGCTACACCTTC	CSVEDSWVGYTF
NA	TRBJ1-2	TRBV12-3/TRBV12-4	13	few	TGTGCCAGCAGTGACCTAACCGAGTATGGCTACACCTTC	CASSDLTEYGYTF
TRBD1	TRBJ2-7	TRBV28	14	many	TGTGCCAGCAGTGGGGACAGGGGGTTCCACGAGCAGTACTTC	CASSGDRGFHEQYF
TRBD1	TRBJ1-6	TRBV3-1	14	many	TGTGCCAGCAGCCAACGGCAGGGGGGATCACCCCTCCACTTT	CASSQRQGGSPLHF
NA	TRBJ2-5	TRBV19	14	many	TGTGCCAGTAGTACACAGGGTAACGGAGAGACCCAGTACTTC	CASSTQGNGETQYF
NA	TRBJ2-3	TRBV11-2	16	many	TGTGCCAGCAGCCTAGGGGCGGGCCAAGGGACAGATACGCAGTATTTT	CASSLGAGQGTDTQYF
TRBD1	TRBJ1-6	TRBV4-3	16	many	TGCGCCAGCAGCCCCCACGACAGGGGGCGAGATTCACCCCTCCACTTT	CASSPHDRGRDSPLHF
NA	TRBJ1-6	TRBV6-4	18	NA	TGTGCCAGCAGTCACTCGGCGGCCCGGGGCTCCTATAATTCACCCCTCCACTTT	CASSHSAARGSYNSPLHF
NA	TRBJ2-7	TRBV20-1	12	many	TGCAGTGCCGGGGCGGCGAACTACGAGCAGTACTTC	CSAGAANYEQYF
TRBD2	TRBJ2-2	TRBV5-6	16	NA	TGTGCCAGCAGCTTGTTTGGGACTAGCATTCCCGGGGAGCTGTTTTTT	CASSLFGTSIPGELFF
NA	TRBJ2-1	TRBV29-1	12	NA	TGCAGCGTAGGGGTAAAGGGAGCGGAGCAGTTCTTC	CSVGVKGAEQFF
NA	TRBJ1-5	TRBV6-6	14	few	TGTGCCAGCAGTCACGGAGGGGGGTCAAGACCCCAGCATTTT	CASSHGGGSRPQHF
NA	TRBJ2-7	TRBV30	12	many	TGTGCCTGGAGTCTGGCAGGTCCTTTTCCGTACTTC	CAWSLAGPFPYF
TRBD2	TRBJ2-5	TRBV7-2	17	many	TGTGCCAGCAGCTTAGGGGACCTCGGCGGGAGGATTGAGACCCAGTACTTC	CASSLGDLGGRIETQYF
NA	TRBJ2-7	TRBV20-1	12	many	TGCAGTGCTAGAGGGGCAAGCTACGAGCAGTACTTC	CSARGASYEQYF
NA	TRBJ2-5	TRBV6-5	14	NA	TGTGCCAGCAGGGGGCTGACCAGCCAAGAGACCCAGTACTTC	CASRGLTSQETQYF
NA	TRBJ2-3	TRBV20-1	13	many	TGCAGTGCTAGAGCGGTGGGAACAGATACGCAGTATTTT	CSARAVGTDTQYF
TRBD2	TRBJ2-1	TRBV7-2	13	NA	TGTGCCAGCAAGACTAGCGGGGTGAGTGAGCAGTTCTTC	CASKTSGVSEQFF
TRBD2	TRBJ2-3	TRBV5-6	15	NA	TGTGCCAGCAGCCGGACTAGCGGGAGGTCGGATACGCAGTATTTT	CASSRTSGRSDTQYF
TRBD1	TRBJ1-2	TRBV19	14	many	TGTGCCAGTAGTACCGACAGGGTCCACTATGGCTACACCTTC	CASSTDRVHYGYTF